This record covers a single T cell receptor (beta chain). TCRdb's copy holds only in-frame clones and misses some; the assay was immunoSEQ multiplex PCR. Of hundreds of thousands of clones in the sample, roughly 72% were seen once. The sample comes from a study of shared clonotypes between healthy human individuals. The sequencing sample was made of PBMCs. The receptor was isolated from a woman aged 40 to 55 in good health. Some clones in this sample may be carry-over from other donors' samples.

CDR3 bases: TGCGCCAGCAGCCTCCGGGACCCAAAAGAGACCCAGTACTTC. This translates into CASSLRDPKETQYF. The chain recombines TRBV5-1 with TRBJ2-5; possibly TRBD1 or TRBD2 for D (5 bases each). With 4 bases removed from V and 3 bases from J, the gap between germline ends came to 13 bases. From germline, CDR1 is SGHRS and CDR2 YFSETQ. The CDR3 is made up of 14 amino acids.